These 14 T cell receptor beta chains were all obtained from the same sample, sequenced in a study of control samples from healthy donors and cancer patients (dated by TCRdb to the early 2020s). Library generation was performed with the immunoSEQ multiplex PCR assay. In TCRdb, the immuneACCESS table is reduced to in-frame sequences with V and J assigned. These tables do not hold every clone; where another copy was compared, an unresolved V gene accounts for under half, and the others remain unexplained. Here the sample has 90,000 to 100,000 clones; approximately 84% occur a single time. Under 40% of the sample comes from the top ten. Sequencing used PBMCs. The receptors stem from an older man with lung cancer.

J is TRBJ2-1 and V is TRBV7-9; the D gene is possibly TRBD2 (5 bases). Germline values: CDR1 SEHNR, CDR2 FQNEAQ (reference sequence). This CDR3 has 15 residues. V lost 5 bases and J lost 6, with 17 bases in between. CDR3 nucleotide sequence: TGTGCCAGCAGCCCCAGTCATACTAGAACCAATGAGCAGTTCTTC. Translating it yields CASSPSHTRTNEQFF.

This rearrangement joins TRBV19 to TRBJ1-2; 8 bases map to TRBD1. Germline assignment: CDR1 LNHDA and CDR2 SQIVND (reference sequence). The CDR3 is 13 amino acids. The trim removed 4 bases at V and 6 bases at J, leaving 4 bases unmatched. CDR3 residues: CASSTGGRDGYTF. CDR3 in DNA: TGTGCCAGTAGTACAGGGGGCCGAGATGGCTACACCTTC.

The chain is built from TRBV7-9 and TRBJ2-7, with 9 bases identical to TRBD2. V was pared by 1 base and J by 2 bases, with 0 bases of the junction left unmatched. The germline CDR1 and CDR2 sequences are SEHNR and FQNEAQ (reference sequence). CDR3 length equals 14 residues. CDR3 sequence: CASSLGGGAYEQYF. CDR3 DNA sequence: TGTGCCAGCAGCTTAGGCGGGGGGGCCTACGAGCAGTACTTC.

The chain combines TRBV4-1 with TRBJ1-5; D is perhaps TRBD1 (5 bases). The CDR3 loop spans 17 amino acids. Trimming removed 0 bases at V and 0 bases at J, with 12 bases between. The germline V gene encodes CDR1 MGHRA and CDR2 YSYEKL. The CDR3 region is CASSQDRAGDSNQPQHF. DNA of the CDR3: TGCGCCAGCAGCCAAGATAGGGCGGGGGATAGCAATCAGCCCCAGCATTTT.

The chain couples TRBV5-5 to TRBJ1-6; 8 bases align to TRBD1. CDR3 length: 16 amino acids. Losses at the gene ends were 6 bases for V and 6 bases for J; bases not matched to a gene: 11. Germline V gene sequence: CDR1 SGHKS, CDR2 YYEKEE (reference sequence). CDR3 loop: CASTVGRGQVNSPLHF. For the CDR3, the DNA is TGTGCCAGCACCGTTGGAAGGGGACAGGTTAATTCACCCCTCCACTTT.

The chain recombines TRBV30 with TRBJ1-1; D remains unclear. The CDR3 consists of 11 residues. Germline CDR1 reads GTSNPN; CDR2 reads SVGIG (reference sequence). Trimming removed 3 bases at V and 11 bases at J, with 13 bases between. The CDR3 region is CAWRGTSEAFF. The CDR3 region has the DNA TGTGCCTGGAGGGGAACAAGCGAGGCTTTCTTT.

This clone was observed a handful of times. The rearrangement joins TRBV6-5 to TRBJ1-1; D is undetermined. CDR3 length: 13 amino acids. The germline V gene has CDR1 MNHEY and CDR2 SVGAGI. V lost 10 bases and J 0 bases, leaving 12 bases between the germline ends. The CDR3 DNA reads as TGTGCCACTAAGCGAAGCATGAACACTGAAGCTTTCTTT. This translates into CATKRSMNTEAFF.

Here the CDR3 reads CASSQEQGAGGYTF. Written as DNA, the CDR3 is TGTGCCAGCAGCCAAGAACAGGGGGCGGGTGGCTACACCTTC. J is TRBJ1-2 and V is TRBV4-2, with 9 bases lining up with TRBD1. The CDR3 spans 14 residues. Germline V gives CDR1 LGHNA, CDR2 YNFKEQ. The V gene end was trimmed by 0 bases and the J gene end by 7 bases; junction bases not matched to a gene: 3.

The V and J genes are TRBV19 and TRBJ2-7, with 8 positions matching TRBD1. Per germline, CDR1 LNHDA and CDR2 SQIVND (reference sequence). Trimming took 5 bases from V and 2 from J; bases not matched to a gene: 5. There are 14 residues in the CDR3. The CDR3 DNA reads TGTGCCAGTAGTTTCAGGGGGCGTCCCTACGAGCAGTACTTC. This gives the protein CASSFRGRPYEQYF.

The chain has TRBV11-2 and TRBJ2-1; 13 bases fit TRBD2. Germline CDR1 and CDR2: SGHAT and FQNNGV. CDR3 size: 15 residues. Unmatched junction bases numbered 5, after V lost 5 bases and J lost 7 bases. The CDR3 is CASSATSGGANEQFF. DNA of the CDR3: TGTGCCAGCAGCGCTACTAGCGGGGGGGCGAATGAGCAGTTCTTC.

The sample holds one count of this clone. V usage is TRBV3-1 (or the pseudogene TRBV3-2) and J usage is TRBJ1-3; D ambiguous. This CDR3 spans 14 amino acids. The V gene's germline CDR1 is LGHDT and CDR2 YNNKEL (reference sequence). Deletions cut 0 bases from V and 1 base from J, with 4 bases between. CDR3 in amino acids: CASSQEGSGNTIYF. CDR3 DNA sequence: TGTGCCAGCAGCCAAGAGGGTTCTGGAAACACCATATATTTT.

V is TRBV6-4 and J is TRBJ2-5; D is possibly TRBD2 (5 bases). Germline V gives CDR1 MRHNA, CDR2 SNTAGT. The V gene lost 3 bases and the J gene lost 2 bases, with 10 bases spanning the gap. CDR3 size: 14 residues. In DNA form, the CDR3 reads TGTGCCAGCAGTGAATCGGGGTCACAAGAGACCCAGTACTTC. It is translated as CASSESGSQETQYF.

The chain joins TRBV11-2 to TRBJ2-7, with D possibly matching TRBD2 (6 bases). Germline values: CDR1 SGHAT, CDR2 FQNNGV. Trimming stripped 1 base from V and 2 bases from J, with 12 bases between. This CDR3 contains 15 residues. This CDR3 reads CASSLAGLPAYEQYF. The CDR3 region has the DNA TGTGCCAGCAGCTTAGCGGGACTCCCGGCCTACGAGCAGTACTTC.

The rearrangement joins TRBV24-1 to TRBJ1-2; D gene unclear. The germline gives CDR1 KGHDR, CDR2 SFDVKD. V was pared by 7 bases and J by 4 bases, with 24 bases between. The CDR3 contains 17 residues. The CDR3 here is CATSGVLPGQEGYGYTF. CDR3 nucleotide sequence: TGTGCCACCAGCGGTGTCCTCCCGGGCCAAGAAGGCTATGGCTACACCTTC.